This T cell receptor (beta chain) was profiled in a study of persistence of HIV-infected CD4 T cells. Cells were stimulated with CMV-infected fibroblast lysates at approximately 10 ug/mL. CD40L-negative CD69-negative CD45RO-high memory CD4+ T cells were sorted as populations depleted of antigen-responding cells. Looked up from germline, CDR1 is SQVTM and CDR2 is ANQGSEA. V was cut by 4 bases and J by 6 bases, with 10 bases left in between. The CDR3 is 12 residues long. The libraries were made with immunoSEQ version 4 in survey mode. Clones were read by immunoSEQ multiplex PCR, and TCRdb kept only the in-frame ones, dropping some. The sample yields about 28,000 clones, 82% seen once. Remarks on this clone: The antigen remains unidentified.

The chain combines TRBV29-1 with TRBJ2-1; D not resolved. The sequencing here drew on CD4+ T cells sorted from PBMCs after roughly 18-hour stimulation, taken from a patient who received antiretroviral therapy. The source of this sequence is an adult man with HIV who was CMV-seropositive. The CDR3 DNA reads TGCAGCGTTGGAATAGCTGGCAATGAGCAGTTCTTC. Its protein product is CSVGIAGNEQFF.